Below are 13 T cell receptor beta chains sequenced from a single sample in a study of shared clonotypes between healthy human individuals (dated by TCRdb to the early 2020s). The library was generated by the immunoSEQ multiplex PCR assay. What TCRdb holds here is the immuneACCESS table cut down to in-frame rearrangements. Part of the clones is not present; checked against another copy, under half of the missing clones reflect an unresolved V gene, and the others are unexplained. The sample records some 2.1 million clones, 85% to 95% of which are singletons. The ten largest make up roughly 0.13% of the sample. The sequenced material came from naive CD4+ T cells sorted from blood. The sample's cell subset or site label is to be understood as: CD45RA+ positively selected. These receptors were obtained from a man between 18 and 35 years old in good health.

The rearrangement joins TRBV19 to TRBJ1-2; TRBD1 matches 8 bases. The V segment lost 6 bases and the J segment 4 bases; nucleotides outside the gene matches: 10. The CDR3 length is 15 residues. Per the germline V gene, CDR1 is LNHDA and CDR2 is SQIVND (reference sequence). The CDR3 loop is CASSLRTGSTYGYTF. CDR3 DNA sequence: TGTGCCAGTAGCCTAAGGACAGGGAGTACCTATGGCTACACCTTC.

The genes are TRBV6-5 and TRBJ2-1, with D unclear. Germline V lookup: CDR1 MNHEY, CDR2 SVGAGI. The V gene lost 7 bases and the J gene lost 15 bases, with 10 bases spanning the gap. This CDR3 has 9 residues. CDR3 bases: TGTGCCAGCATAAGGGTACGGTTCTTC. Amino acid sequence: CASIRVRFF.

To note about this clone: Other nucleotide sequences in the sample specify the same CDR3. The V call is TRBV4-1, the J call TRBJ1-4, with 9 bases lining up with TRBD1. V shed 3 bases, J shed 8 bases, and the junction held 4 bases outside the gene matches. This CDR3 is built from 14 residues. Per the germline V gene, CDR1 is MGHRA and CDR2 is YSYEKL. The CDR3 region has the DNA TGCGCCAGCAGCCAGGGACAGGGATTGGAAAAACTGTTTTTT. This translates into CASSQGQGLEKLFF.

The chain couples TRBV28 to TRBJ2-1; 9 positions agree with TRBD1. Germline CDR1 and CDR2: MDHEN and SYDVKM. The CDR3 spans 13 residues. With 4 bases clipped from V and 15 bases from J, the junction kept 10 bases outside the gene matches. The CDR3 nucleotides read TGTGCCAGCAGTTCCCCGGACAGGGGAGGAGCGTTCTTC. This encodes CASSSPDRGGAFF.

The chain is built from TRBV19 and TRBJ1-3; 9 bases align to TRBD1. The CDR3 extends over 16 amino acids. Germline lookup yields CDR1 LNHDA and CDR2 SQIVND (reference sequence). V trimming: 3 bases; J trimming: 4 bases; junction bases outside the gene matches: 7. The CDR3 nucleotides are TGTGCCAGTAGTATTGCGGGACAGGGAACCGGAAACACCATATATTTT. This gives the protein CASSIAGQGTGNTIYF.

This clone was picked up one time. CDR3 region: CASSATGTASNQPQHF. In DNA form, the CDR3 reads TGTGCCAGTAGTGCTACCGGGACAGCGAGCAATCAGCCCCAGCATTTT. The chain has TRBV19 and TRBJ1-5, with 7 bases matching TRBD1. Germline V CDR1 and CDR2: LNHDA, SQIVND (reference sequence). The V and J ends lost 5 bases and 1 base, in that order; junction bases with no gene match: 8. CDR3 length: 16 amino acids.

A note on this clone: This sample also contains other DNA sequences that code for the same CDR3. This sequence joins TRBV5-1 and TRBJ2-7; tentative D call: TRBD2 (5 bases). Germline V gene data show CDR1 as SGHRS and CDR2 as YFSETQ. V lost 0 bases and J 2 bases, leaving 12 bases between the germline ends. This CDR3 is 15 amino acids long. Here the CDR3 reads CASSLAAGGAYEQYF. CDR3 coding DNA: TGCGCCAGCAGCTTGGCGGCAGGAGGAGCCTACGAGCAGTACTTC.

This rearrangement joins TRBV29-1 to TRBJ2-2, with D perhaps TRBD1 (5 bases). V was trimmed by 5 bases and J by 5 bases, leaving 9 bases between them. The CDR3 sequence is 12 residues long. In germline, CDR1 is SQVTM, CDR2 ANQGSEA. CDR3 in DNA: TGCAGCGTTTTCAGGGAAACCGGGGAGCTGTTTTTT. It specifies CSVFRETGELFF.

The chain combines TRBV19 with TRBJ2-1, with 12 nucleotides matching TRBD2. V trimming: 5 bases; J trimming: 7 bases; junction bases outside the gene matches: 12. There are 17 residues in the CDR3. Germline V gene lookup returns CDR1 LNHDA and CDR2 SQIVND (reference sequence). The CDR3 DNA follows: TGTGCCAGTAGTGAACACGGACTAGCGGGAAAGGGGAATGAGCAGTTCTTC. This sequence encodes CASSEHGLAGKGNEQFF.

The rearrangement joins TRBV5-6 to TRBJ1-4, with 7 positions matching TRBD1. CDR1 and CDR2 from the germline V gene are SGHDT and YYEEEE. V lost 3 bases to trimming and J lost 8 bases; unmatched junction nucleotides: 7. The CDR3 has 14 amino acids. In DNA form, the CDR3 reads TGTGCCAGCAGCTCCAGACAGGGTGGGGAAAAACTGTTTTTT. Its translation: CASSSRQGGEKLFF.

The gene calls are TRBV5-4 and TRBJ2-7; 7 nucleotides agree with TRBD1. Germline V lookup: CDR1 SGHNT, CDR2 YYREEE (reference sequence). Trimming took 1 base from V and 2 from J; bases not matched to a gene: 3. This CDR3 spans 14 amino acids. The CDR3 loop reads CASSLQGVAYEQYF. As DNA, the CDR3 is TGTGCCAGCAGCTTGCAGGGGGTCGCCTACGAGCAGTACTTC.

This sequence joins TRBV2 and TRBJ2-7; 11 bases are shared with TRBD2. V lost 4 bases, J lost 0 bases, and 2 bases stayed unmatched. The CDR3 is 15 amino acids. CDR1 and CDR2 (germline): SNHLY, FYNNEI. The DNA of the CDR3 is TGTGCCAGCAGTGGTGGACTAGCGGGCTCCTACGAGCAGTACTTC. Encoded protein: CASSGGLAGSYEQYF.

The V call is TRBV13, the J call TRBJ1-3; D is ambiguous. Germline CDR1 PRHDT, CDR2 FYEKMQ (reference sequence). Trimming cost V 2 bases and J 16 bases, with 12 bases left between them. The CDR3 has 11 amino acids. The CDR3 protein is CASSLRASVYF. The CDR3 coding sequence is TGTGCCAGCAGCTTAAGGGCGTCTGTGTATTTT.